This paragraph covers one T cell receptor beta chain sequence. The data were taken from a study of blood T cell repertoires in COVID-19. For the study at large: Some COVID-19 samples were acute and others convalescent; all came from the United States, Italy and Spain. T cells, B-cell-depleted T cells, or PBMCs supplied cDNA or gDNA.

Authors' analysis steps: Reference gene primers were amplified, and this amplification served to estimate nucleated cell counts. Here immunoSEQ multiplex PCR was the method, and the copy in TCRdb shows in-frame clones only, minus some. Clone size and V and J calls were adopted from that table, with D and trimming inferred from the DNA. Among around 150,000 clones, 76% were seen once, and the ten largest hold around 4%. The TCR comes from a man in his fifties or sixties with acute or convalescent COVID-19. Sequencing was carried out using peripheral blood.

Here the CDR3 reads CASSLDRAPGNQPQHF. CDR3 sequence (DNA): TGTGCCAGCAGTTTGGACAGGGCGCCGGGCAATCAGCCCCAGCATTTT. The chain combines TRBV28 with TRBJ1-5; 8 bases match TRBD1. J lost 2 bases, V lost 3 bases, and 6 bases had no gene match. Germline V CDR1 and CDR2: MDHEN, SYDVKM. The CDR3 totals 16 residues.